What follows are 22 T cell receptor beta chains derived from one specimen sequenced in a study of blood T cells in healthy people across ages. For the second PCR, which ran for 7 to 11 cycles, a sample-barcoded 5' primer and a J-beta primer mix were used. TCRdb recomputed calls from the 5' RACE reads with MiXCR, one row per CDR3 protein. Here the sample spans roughly 1,800,000 distinct CDR3 sequences, around half being singletons. The sequenced sample was blood. Receptors originate from a woman aged 40 to 49 in good health.

CDR3 protein: CASSPDRGPNYGYTF. The CDR3 DNA follows: TGTGCCAGCAGCCCAGACAGGGGGCCTAACTATGGCTACACCTTC. This chain uses TRBV6-5 with TRBJ1-2; 10 bases are a match to TRBD1. After removal of 6 bases from V and 0 bases from J, the junction contained 4 bases not matched to a gene. CDR1 is MNHEY and CDR2 is SVGAGI in the germline V gene. The CDR3 covers 15 residues.

The chain uses TRBV7-2 and TRBJ1-2; D gene unclear. The germline CDR1 and CDR2 sequences are SGHTA and FQGNSA. The CDR3 totals 15 residues. V dropped 0 bases and J dropped 4 bases, with 12 bases sitting between them. The CDR3 sequence is CASSLAERVGYGYTF. The CDR3 bases are TGTGCCAGCAGCTTAGCGGAGAGGGTGGGCTATGGCTACACCTTC.

CDR3 in DNA: TGTGCCAGCAGCATTCAGCGGGGGGCCTACAATGAGCAGTACTTC. Its translation is CASSIQRGAYNEQYF. This sequence joins TRBV7-2 and TRBJ2-5; TRBD2 matches at 9 bases. The CDR3 runs to 15 residues. Per germline, CDR1 SGHTA and CDR2 FQGNSA. V lost 5 bases and J lost 11; bases outside the gene matches: 15. The full variable domain, with the rest looked up from reference TRBV7-2 and TRBJ2-5, is GAGVSQSPSNKVTEKGKDVELRCDPISGHTALYWYRQSLGQGLEFLIYFQGNSAPDKSGLPSDRFSAERTGGSVSTLTIQRTQQEDSAVYLCASSIQRGAYNEQYFGPGTRLLVL.

This clonotype was recorded a few times. The chain uses TRBV20-1 and TRBJ2-4; D is ambiguous. The J call may be in error: the DNA end matches TRBJ2-7 better. The CDR3 runs to 11 residues. Germline V gene sequence: CDR1 DFQATT, CDR2 SNEGSKA (reference sequence). CDR3 nucleotides: TGCAGTGCGCCTTCAGACCACGAGCAGTACTTC. Translation gives CSAPSDHEQYF.

The chain couples TRBV12-3 or TRBV12-4 to TRBJ2-3; D gene unclear. The V end lost 2 bases, the J end lost 10 bases, and 10 bases lay between the germline ends. This CDR3 spans 12 amino acids. CDR3: CASSLTDYAQYF. CDR3 nucleotides: TGTGCCAGCAGTTTAACTGATTACGCGCAGTATTTT.

The rearrangement uses TRBV13 and TRBJ2-5; 8 bases are a match to TRBD2. Germline CDR1 is PRHDT and CDR2 is FYEKMQ (reference sequence). Germline trimming cut 8 bases from V and 2 bases from J; bases unmatched to any gene: 10. The CDR3 loop spans 15 amino acids. CDR3 in amino acids: CASGGSTGGQETQYF. In DNA, the CDR3 is TGTGCCAGCGGCGGCTCGACGGGGGGGCAAGAGACCCAGTACTTC.

Only one count was recorded for this clonotype. The V gene is TRBV27, the J gene TRBJ1-1; D uncertain. V was shortened by 6 bases and J by 0 bases, with 5 bases between the two germline ends. Germline-derived CDR1 and CDR2 are MNHEY and SMNVEV (reference sequence). CDR3 size: 12 residues. The CDR3 region has the DNA TGTGCCAGCAGCAAGATGAACACTGAAGCTTTCTTT. It specifies CASSKMNTEAFF.

A few counts support this clonotype. V is TRBV10-3 and J is TRBJ2-7; 10 bases map to TRBD1. The length of the CDR3 is 16 residues. CDR1 and CDR2 (germline): ENHRY, SYGVKD. V gave up 5 bases and J gave up 4 bases; unmatched junction bases: 11. The CDR3 reads CAISMTPGQGSYEQYF. CDR3 nucleotide sequence: TGTGCCATCAGTATGACCCCGGGACAGGGGTCTTACGAGCAGTACTTC.

The gene calls are TRBV20-1 and TRBJ2-7, with D possibly called TRBD1 or TRBD2 (5 bases each). Germline CDR1 and CDR2: DFQATT and SNEGSKA (reference sequence). CDR3 length: 13 amino acids. V was trimmed by 6 bases and J by 5 bases, leaving 17 bases between them. In DNA, the CDR3 is TGCAGTGCAATCCTAACCGGGACCCACGAGCAGTACTTC. It encodes CSAILTGTHEQYF.

This clonotype was counted a few times. The rearrangement links TRBV10-3 to TRBJ2-1, with D tentatively TRBD2 (5 bases). Germline V gene lookup returns CDR1 ENHRY and CDR2 SYGVKD. Trimming removed 2 bases from V and 6 bases from J, with 11 bases in between. The CDR3 consists of 14 residues. CDR3 residues: CAISERGASNEQFF. DNA for the CDR3: TGTGCCATCAGTGAGCGGGGTGCGAGCAATGAGCAGTTCTTC.

This clonotype was counted a few times. The chain links TRBV15 to TRBJ2-5; D unclear. CDR1 is LNHNV, CDR2 YYDKDF, per germline (reference sequence). This CDR3 comprises 14 residues. V shed 1 base and J shed 2 bases, with 8 bases lying between them. In DNA form, the CDR3 reads TGTGCCACCAGCAGAGGCAGGATACAAGAGACCCAGTACTTC. Its protein is CATSRGRIQETQYF.

Only one count was recorded for this clonotype. This chain joins TRBV6-2 or TRBV6-3 and TRBJ2-1; TRBD2 matches 7 bases. Germline lookup yields CDR1 MNHEY and CDR2 SVGEGT. The CDR3 totals 20 residues. Unmatched junction bases numbered 21, after V lost 2 bases and J lost 5 bases. CDR3 sequence reads: CASSYRAPSAGRDSDNEQFF. The CDR3 nucleotides are TGTGCCAGCAGTTACCGCGCCCCGTCAGCGGGGCGGGACTCGGACAATGAGCAGTTCTTC.

The J gene is TRBJ1-1, the V gene TRBV19, with D perhaps matching TRBD1 (6 bases). Looked up from germline, CDR1 is LNHDA and CDR2 is SQIVND (reference sequence). The V and J ends lost 9 bases and 2 bases respectively, with 22 bases between them. The CDR3 extends over 16 amino acids. In DNA form, the CDR3 reads TGTGCCAGCCGGGGCGCCGCAGGGGCCACAAACACTGAAGCTTTCTTT. Amino acid sequence: CASRGAAGATNTEAFF.

This clonotype showed up just a few times. The chain combines TRBV7-2 with TRBJ2-5, with D unclear. Germline CDR1 reads SGHTA; CDR2 reads FQGNSA. CDR3 length: 14 residues. Between the trimmed V and J ends, which lost 4 bases and 4 bases, there was a span of 13 bases. The CDR3 protein is CASSSSASRETQYF. CDR3 nucleotides: TGTGCCAGCAGCTCTAGTGCTAGTCGAGAGACCCAGTACTTC.

The V and J genes are TRBV6-1 and TRBJ1-4; the D gene is possibly TRBD1 (5 bases). From germline, CDR1 is MNHNS and CDR2 SASEGT. CDR3 length equals 19 residues. V shed 4 bases and J shed 0 bases, with 21 bases lying between them. The CDR3 is CASSAQWWGRRSTNEKLFF. Written as DNA, the CDR3 is TGTGCCAGCAGTGCCCAATGGTGGGGCCGCAGATCAACTAATGAAAAACTGTTTTTT.

This clonotype was found a few times. CDR3 region: CASSQDMVDGYTF. CDR3 sequence (DNA): TGTGCCAGCAGCCAAGATATGGTAGATGGCTACACCTTC. The genes are TRBV4-2 and TRBJ1-2; D not certain. The ends were cut back, 0 bases at V and 6 bases at J, with 8 bases in the middle. The V gene's germline CDR1 is LGHNA and CDR2 YNFKEQ. CDR3 length: 13 residues.

This rearrangement joins TRBV20-1 to TRBJ1-2, with TRBD1 as a possible D gene (5 bases). Germline-derived CDR1 and CDR2 are DFQATT and SNEGSKA (reference sequence). Trimming removed 6 bases from V and 9 bases from J, with 26 bases in between. This CDR3 has 15 amino acids. For the CDR3, the DNA is TGCAGTGCGGCGGGTGCGACGGTGGGGGTATATCGCTACACCTTC. It translates to CSAAGATVGVYRYTF.

Points on this clonotype: Possible read error: a much larger clone is one base away. The V gene is TRBV27, the J gene TRBJ1-4; no reliable D call. In germline, CDR1 is MNHEY, CDR2 SMNVEV (reference sequence). The CDR3 length is 12 residues. The CDR3 DNA reads TGTGCCGGCAGTTTGGATGGCGAAAAACTGTTTTTT. This codes for CAGSLDGEKLFF.

V is TRBV20-1 and J is TRBJ2-1; possible D gene TRBD2, 6 bases. Germline V gives CDR1 DFQATT, CDR2 SNEGSKA (reference sequence). This CDR3 has 14 amino acids. Trimming pared 1 base from V and 4 bases from J, leaving 11 bases between. CDR3 in DNA: TGCAGTGCTAGAGGGGAGGTCTTTTACAATGAGCAGTTCTTC. Its protein product is CSARGEVFYNEQFF.

The genes are TRBV4-3 and TRBJ1-5; 8 bases line up with TRBD1. Germline V gene data show CDR1 as LGHNA and CDR2 as YSLEER. V lost 3 bases to trimming and J lost 11 bases; unmatched junction nucleotides: 12. The CDR3 runs 15 residues. CDR3 protein: CASSQDREFRQSQHF. The DNA for the CDR3 is TGCGCCAGCAGCCAGGACAGGGAGTTCCGCCAGTCCCAGCATTTT.

The chain couples TRBV7-2 to TRBJ2-3, with 16 bases lining up with TRBD2. The CDR3 is 17 amino acids. J gave up 8 bases and V 3 bases, and 8 bases lay outside the gene matches. CDR1 and CDR2 (germline): SGHTA, FQGNSA. The CDR3 region has the DNA TGTGCCAGCAGCTTCAAAGGGACTAGCGGGGGGGTCCCTACGCAGTATTTT. It specifies CASSFKGTSGGVPTQYF. The whole variable domain, filled in from reference TRBV7-2 and TRBJ2-3, reads GAGVSQSPSNKVTEKGKDVELRCDPISGHTALYWYRQSLGQGLEFLIYFQGNSAPDKSGLPSDRFSAERTGGSVSTLTIQRTQQEDSAVYLCASSFKGTSGGVPTQYFGPGTRLTVL.

CDR3 coding DNA: TGTGCCAGCAGTCCCCCGGGACAGGGGACCCTGGAGACCCAGTACTTC. Translated, it gives CASSPPGQGTLETQYF. The chain has TRBV28 and TRBJ2-5, with 10 bases lining up with TRBD1. The V and J ends lost 5 bases and 5 bases, in that order; junction bases with no gene match: 11. Per germline, CDR1 MDHEN and CDR2 SYDVKM. The CDR3 spans 16 residues.